A selection of T cell receptor beta chains follows, all from one sample in a study of regulatory T cells in long-lasting Graves disease. TCRdb passed the multiplex PCR reads through MiXCR, listing each CDR3 protein once. The top ten clones hold approximately 22% of a sample with roughly 420,000 distinct CDR3 sequences, roughly 16% of them seen once. This material consisted of peripheral blood mononuclear cells (PBMCs), taken at new diagnosis, from a patient treated with antithyroid drugs. These receptors were collected from a female donor with Graves disease. The CDR3 runs from the conserved cysteine through the conserved F or W. A D gene is named only where the DNA matches it firmly. Only some rows state a clone size, as once, few, many or a class for expanded clones.

len: 17
v_gene: TRBV7-9
abundance: many
j_gene: TRBJ2-1
d_gene: -
CDR3aa: CASSLVTPRRRFNEQFF
CDR3nt: TGTGCCAGCAGCTTAGTTACCCCTCGACGGAGGTTTAATGAGCAGTTCTTC

len: 14
v_gene: TRBV7-9
abundance: many
j_gene: TRBJ2-5
d_gene: TRBD1
CDR3aa: CASSRDRMRETQYF
CDR3nt: TGTGCCAGCAGCCGGGACAGGATGCGCGAGACCCAGTACTTC

len: 11
v_gene: TRBV2
abundance: -
j_gene: TRBJ1-1
d_gene: -
CDR3aa: CASSETFEAFF
CDR3nt: TGTGCCAGCAGTGAAACATTTGAAGCTTTCTTT

len: 14
v_gene: TRBV29-1
abundance: many
j_gene: TRBJ2-1
d_gene: TRBD2
CDR3aa: CSASGAGIYNEQFF
CDR3nt: TGCAGTGCTAGCGGGGCAGGGATCTACAATGAGCAGTTCTTC

len: 14
v_gene: TRBV5-1
abundance: few
j_gene: TRBJ2-2
d_gene: -
CDR3aa: CASSGTLEAGELFF
CDR3nt: TGCGCCAGCAGCGGAACGCTGGAAGCCGGGGAGCTGTTTTTT

len: 15
v_gene: TRBV7-2
abundance: few
j_gene: TRBJ2-7
d_gene: -
CDR3aa: CASSLVSGGAYEQYF
CDR3nt: TGTGCCAGCAGCTTAGTTTCTGGGGGAGCCTACGAGCAGTACTTC

len: 15
v_gene: TRBV7-2
abundance: few
j_gene: TRBJ1-3
d_gene: -
CDR3aa: CASSSRQLSGNTIYF
CDR3nt: TGTGCCAGCAGCAGTAGACAGCTCTCTGGAAACACCATATATTTT

len: 18
v_gene: TRBV12-5
abundance: many
j_gene: TRBJ2-7
d_gene: TRBD1
CDR3aa: CASGLNPTGTGESYEQYF
CDR3nt: TGTGCTAGTGGTCTGAACCCCACCGGGACAGGGGAGAGCTACGAGCAGTACTTC

len: 13
v_gene: TRBV6-5
abundance: many
j_gene: TRBJ1-2
d_gene: TRBD1
CDR3aa: CASSFDRGPGYTF
CDR3nt: TGTGCCAGCAGTTTCGACAGGGGGCCTGGCTACACCTTC

len: 15
v_gene: TRBV12-3/TRBV12-4
abundance: few
j_gene: TRBJ1-3
d_gene: -
CDR3aa: CASDGMETSGNTIYF
CDR3nt: TGTGCCAGCGACGGCATGGAAACCTCTGGAAACACCATATATTTT

len: 15
v_gene: TRBV10-3
abundance: many
j_gene: TRBJ2-2
d_gene: -
CDR3aa: CAISESRGNTGELFF
CDR3nt: TGTGCCATCAGTGAGTCGCGTGGGAACACCGGGGAGCTGTTTTTT

len: 14
v_gene: TRBV6-5
abundance: many
j_gene: TRBJ1-1
d_gene: -
CDR3aa: CASSYVGGNTEAFF
CDR3nt: TGTGCCAGCAGCTACGTTGGGGGGAACACTGAAGCTTTCTTT

len: 11
v_gene: TRBV7-9
abundance: many
j_gene: TRBJ1-2
d_gene: -
CDR3aa: CASSPPFGYTF
CDR3nt: TGTGCCAGCAGCCCCCCCTTTGGCTACACCTTC

len: 13
v_gene: TRBV20-1
abundance: many
j_gene: TRBJ2-7
d_gene: -
CDR3aa: CSASLGSYYEQYF
CDR3nt: TGCAGTGCTAGCCTCGGGAGTTACTACGAGCAGTACTTC

len: 13
v_gene: TRBV12-3/TRBV12-4
abundance: many
j_gene: TRBJ1-2
d_gene: -
CDR3aa: CASSFGQNYGYTF
CDR3nt: TGTGCCAGCAGTTTCGGACAGAACTATGGCTACACCTTC

len: 15
v_gene: TRBV5-1
abundance: many
j_gene: TRBJ2-3
d_gene: -
CDR3aa: CASSLGDGSTDTQYF
CDR3nt: TGCGCCAGCAGCTTAGGGGACGGAAGCACAGATACGCAGTATTTT

len: 16
v_gene: TRBV29-1
abundance: few
j_gene: TRBJ2-5
d_gene: TRBD2
CDR3aa: CSVEDLGLAGRETQYF
CDR3nt: TGCAGCGTTGAAGATCTGGGGCTAGCGGGACGAGAGACCCAGTACTTC

len: 14
v_gene: TRBV7-9
abundance: few
j_gene: TRBJ2-1
d_gene: TRBD1
CDR3aa: CASSPGTGVNEQFF
CDR3nt: TGTGCCAGCAGCCCTGGAACAGGGGTCAATGAGCAGTTCTTC